This TCR beta chain was profiled in a study of cytomegalovirus exposure and HLA in healthy donors. Study-wide context: Among the 370 or so donors who were genotyped, roughly 76% fell in the genetic ancestry cluster that is associated with self-reported Caucasian donors.

Study-level findings and limits: It was in a later analysis that TCR association rates were seen to vary by HLA locus, highest for DRB1 and lowest for HLA-C. In a later analysis, productive TCRs from donors in an Asian-associated ancestry cluster reportedly carried fewer N-insertions than the cohort mean. Sequencing artifact likely explains a cluster of highly shared sequence variants.

CDR1 and CDR2 (germline): SGHTA, FQGNSA. V lost 6 bases, J lost 7 bases, and 5 bases stayed unmatched. The CDR3 has 14 amino acids. With regard to this clone: The antigen is not known.

PCR employed 60 Vbeta and 13 Jbeta primers. Only in-frame clones appear in the TCRdb table, and some are missing; sequencing was by immunoSEQ multiplex PCR. The sample holds more than 95,000 clones, more than 75% seen once. Sequencing was done on a sample of PBMCs. The V call is TRBV7-2, the J call TRBJ1-4; 10 bases map to TRBD1. This sequence was found in a man aged 35-49 years in good health and CMV-seronegative. The CDR3 nucleotides read TGTGCCAGCAGAATTGGGACAGGGGTTGAAAAACTGTTTTTT. This codes for CASRIGTGVEKLFF.